The 3 T cell receptor beta chains in this list originate from one sample, sequenced in a study of graft-versus-host responses after intestinal transplantation. What these receptors recognize is not known. TCRdb's copy holds only in-frame clones and misses some; the assay was immunoSEQ multiplex PCR. The sample consists of tens of thousands of clones, roughly 93% of them appearing once. The source was unstimulated CD8+ T cells sorted from spleen or lymph node cells, collected before intestinal transplant. Source of these receptors: a human donor who received an intestinal transplant.

This clone was recorded only once. The rearrangement joins TRBV11-2 to TRBJ1-6; D might be TRBD1 (5 bases). The CDR3 covers 15 residues. V was cut by 5 bases and J by 6 bases, with 14 bases left in between. The germline CDR1 and CDR2 sequences are SGHAT and FQNNGV. The CDR3 bases are TGTGCCAGCAGCCAACCAGACAGTCTTAATTCACCCCTCCACTTT. Residues: CASSQPDSLNSPLHF.

J is TRBJ2-1 and V is TRBV5-1; 9 nucleotides agree with TRBD1. V was pared by 2 bases and J by 7 bases, with 7 bases of the junction left unmatched. The CDR3 spans 15 residues. Germline loops: CDR1 SGHRS, CDR2 YFSETQ. The CDR3 region is CASSLEQGAQNEQFF. The CDR3 DNA follows: TGCGCCAGCAGCTTAGAACAGGGGGCGCAAAATGAGCAGTTCTTC.

The chain joins TRBV28 to TRBJ2-7; D gene unclear. Germline V gives CDR1 MDHEN, CDR2 SYDVKM. Trimming took off 5 bases at V and 3 bases at J, with 5 bases between the two ends. There are 11 residues in the CDR3. The DNA of the CDR3 is TGTGCCAGCAGTATAGACTACGAGCAGTACTTC. Its translation is CASSIDYEQYF.